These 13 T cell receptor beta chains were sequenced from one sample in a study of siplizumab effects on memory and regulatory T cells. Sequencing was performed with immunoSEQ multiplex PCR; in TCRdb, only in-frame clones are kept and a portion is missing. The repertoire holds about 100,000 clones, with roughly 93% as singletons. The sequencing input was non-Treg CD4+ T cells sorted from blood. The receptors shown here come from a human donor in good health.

Here the CDR3 DNA reads TGTGCCAGCAGCTTAGGGTCCGGTGAAGCTTTCTTT. It translates to CASSLGSGEAFF. The chain joins TRBV7-8 to TRBJ1-1; no reliable D call. Germline V gives CDR1 SGHVS, CDR2 FQNEAQ. CDR3 length: 12 residues. V was trimmed by 1 base and J by 7 bases, leaving 7 bases between them.

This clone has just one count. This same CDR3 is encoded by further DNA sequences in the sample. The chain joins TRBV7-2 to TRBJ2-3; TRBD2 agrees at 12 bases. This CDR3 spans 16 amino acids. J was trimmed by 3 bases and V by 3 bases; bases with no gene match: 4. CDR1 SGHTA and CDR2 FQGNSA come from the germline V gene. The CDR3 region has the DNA TGTGCCAGCAGCTTGGGCCTAGCGGGAGGGACAGATACGCAGTATTTT. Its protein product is CASSLGLAGGTDTQYF.

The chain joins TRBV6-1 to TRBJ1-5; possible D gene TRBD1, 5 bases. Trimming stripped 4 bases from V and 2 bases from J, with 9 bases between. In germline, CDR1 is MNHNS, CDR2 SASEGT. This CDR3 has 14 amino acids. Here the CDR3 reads CASSGRGGNQPQHF. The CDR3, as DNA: TGTGCCAGCAGTGGTCGGGGGGGCAATCAGCCCCAGCATTTT.

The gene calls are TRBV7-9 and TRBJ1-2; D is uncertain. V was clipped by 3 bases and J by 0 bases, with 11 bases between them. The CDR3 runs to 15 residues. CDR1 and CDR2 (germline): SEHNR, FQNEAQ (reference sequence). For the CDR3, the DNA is TGTGCCAGCAGCTTTCCGGGTGACACTAACTATGGCTACACCTTC. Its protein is CASSFPGDTNYGYTF.

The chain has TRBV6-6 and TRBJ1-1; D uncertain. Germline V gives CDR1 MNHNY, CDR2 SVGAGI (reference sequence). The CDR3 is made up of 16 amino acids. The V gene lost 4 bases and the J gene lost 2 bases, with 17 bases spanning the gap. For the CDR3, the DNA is TGTGCCAGCAGTTTTCCTCGCCAACATAGAAACACTGAAGCTTTCTTT. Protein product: CASSFPRQHRNTEAFF.

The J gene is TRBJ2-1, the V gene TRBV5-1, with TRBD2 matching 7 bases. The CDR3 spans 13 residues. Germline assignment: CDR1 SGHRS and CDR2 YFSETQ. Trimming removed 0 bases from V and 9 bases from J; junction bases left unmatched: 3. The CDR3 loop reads CASSLASSGEQFF. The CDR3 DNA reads TGCGCCAGCAGCTTGGCTTCTAGCGGTGAGCAGTTCTTC. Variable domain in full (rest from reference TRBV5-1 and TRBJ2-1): KAGVTQTPRYLIKTRGQQVTLSCSPISGHRSVSWYQQTPGQGLQFLFEYFSETQRNKGNFPGRFSGRQFSNSRSEMNVSTLELGDSALYLCASSLASSGEQFFGPGTRLTVL.

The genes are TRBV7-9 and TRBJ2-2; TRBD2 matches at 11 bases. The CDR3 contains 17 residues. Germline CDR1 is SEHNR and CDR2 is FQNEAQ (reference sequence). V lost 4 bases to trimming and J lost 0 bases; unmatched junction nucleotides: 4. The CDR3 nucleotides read TGTGCCAGCAGCTGGGGACTAGCGGTTACGAACACCGGGGAGCTGTTTTTT. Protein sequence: CASSWGLAVTNTGELFF.

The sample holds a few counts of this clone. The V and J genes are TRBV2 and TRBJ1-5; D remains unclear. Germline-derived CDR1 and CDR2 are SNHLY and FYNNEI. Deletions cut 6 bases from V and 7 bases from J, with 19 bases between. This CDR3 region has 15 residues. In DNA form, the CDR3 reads TGTGCCAGCAGCCTAGGCGGCCGATATCAGCAGCCCCAGCATTTT. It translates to CASSLGGRYQQPQHF.

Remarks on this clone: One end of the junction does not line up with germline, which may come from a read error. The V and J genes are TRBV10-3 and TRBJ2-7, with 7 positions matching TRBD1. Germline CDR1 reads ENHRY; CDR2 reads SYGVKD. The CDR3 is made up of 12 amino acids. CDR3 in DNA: TGTGCCATCAGTGGGGATACAGGGGTAAGCGACTTC. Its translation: CAISGDTGVSDF.

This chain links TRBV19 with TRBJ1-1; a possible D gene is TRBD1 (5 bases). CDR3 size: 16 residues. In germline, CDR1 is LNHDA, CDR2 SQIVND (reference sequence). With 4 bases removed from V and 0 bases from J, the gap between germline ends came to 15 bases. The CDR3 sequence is CASSKGTAYMNTEAFF. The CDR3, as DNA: TGTGCCAGTAGTAAAGGGACGGCCTATATGAACACTGAAGCTTTCTTT.

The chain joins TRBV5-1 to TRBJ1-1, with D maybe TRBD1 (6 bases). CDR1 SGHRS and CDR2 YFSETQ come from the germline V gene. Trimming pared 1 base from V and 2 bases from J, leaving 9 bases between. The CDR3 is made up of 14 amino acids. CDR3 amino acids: CASSLRDTNTEAFF. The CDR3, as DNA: TGCGCCAGCAGCTTGAGGGACACTAACACTGAAGCTTTCTTT. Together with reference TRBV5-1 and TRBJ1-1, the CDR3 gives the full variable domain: KAGVTQTPRYLIKTRGQQVTLSCSPISGHRSVSWYQQTPGQGLQFLFEYFSETQRNKGNFPGRFSGRQFSNSRSEMNVSTLELGDSALYLCASSLRDTNTEAFFGQGTRLTVV.

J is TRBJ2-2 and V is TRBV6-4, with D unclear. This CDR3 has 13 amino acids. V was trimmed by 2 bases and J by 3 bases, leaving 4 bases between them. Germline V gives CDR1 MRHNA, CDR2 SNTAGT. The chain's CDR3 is CASSDSHTGELFF. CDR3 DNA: TGTGCCAGCAGTGACAGTCACACCGGGGAGCTGTTTTTT.

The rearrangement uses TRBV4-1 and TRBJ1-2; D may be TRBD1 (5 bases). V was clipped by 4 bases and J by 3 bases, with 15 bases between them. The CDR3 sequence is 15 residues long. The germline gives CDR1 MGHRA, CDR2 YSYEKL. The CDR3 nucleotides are TGCGCCAGCAGCCGCATTCAGGGCCCTGACTATGGCTACACCTTC. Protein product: CASSRIQGPDYGYTF.